These 13 T cell receptor beta chains share one sample of origin, sequenced in a study of T cell responses to AZD1222 COVID-19 vaccine. Data came from immunoSEQ multiplex PCR; TCRdb stores just in-frame clones and leaves some out. The table has roughly 150,000 clones, approximately 90% seen once. Sequenced material: peripheral blood, taken 28 days after the second AZD1222 dose. The receptor source for this set is an adult who received the AZD1222 COVID-19 vaccine.

A single count supports this clone. V and J are TRBV7-9 and TRBJ2-1; no definite D call. The CDR3 loop spans 13 amino acids. CDR1 SEHNR and CDR2 FQNEAQ come from the germline V gene (reference sequence). V was clipped by 5 bases and J by 10 bases, with 15 bases between them. The CDR3: CASSPPDGLEQFF. The CDR3 nucleotides read TGTGCCAGCAGCCCGCCGGACGGTCTGGAGCAGTTCTTC.

This chain uses TRBV5-1 with TRBJ1-4; a possible D gene is TRBD1 (5 bases). The CDR3 sequence is 17 residues long. The germline V gene has CDR1 SGHRS and CDR2 YFSETQ. V was cut by 1 base and J by 8 bases, with 21 bases left in between. CDR3 residues: CASSLSRLTRADEKLFF. The CDR3 DNA reads as TGCGCCAGCAGCTTGAGCAGACTTACCAGGGCGGACGAAAAACTGTTTTTT.

V gene TRBV5-1 combines with J gene TRBJ2-7; D gene ambiguous. The V gene lost 0 bases and the J gene lost 5 bases, with 9 bases spanning the gap. Germline V gives CDR1 SGHRS, CDR2 YFSETQ. The CDR3 length is 13 residues. CDR3 nucleotides: TGCGCCAGCAGCTTGGGCCCGAGCCACGAGCAGTACTTC. Translating gives CASSLGPSHEQYF. The whole variable domain, remainder taken from reference TRBV5-1 and TRBJ2-7, is KAGVTQTPRYLIKTRGQQVTLSCSPISGHRSVSWYQQTPGQGLQFLFEYFSETQRNKGNFPGRFSGRQFSNSRSEMNVSTLELGDSALYLCASSLGPSHEQYFGPGTRLTVT.

To note about this clone: The same CDR3 also results from other DNA sequences found in this sample. This chain joins TRBV5-1 and TRBJ1-4, with D hard to call. V was trimmed by 5 bases and J by 8 bases, leaving 7 bases between them. This CDR3 contains 11 residues. Germline V lookup: CDR1 SGHRS, CDR2 YFSETQ. CDR3 residues: CASSPGEKLFF. The CDR3 DNA is TGCGCCAGCAGTCCCGGCGAAAAACTGTTTTTT.

The chain has TRBV7-9 and TRBJ1-2; D is uncertain. Trimming left V 5 bases short and J 7 bases short, with 14 bases between. The CDR3 length is 13 residues. The germline gives CDR1 SEHNR, CDR2 FQNEAQ (reference sequence). CDR3 nucleotides: TGTGCCAGCAGCGGCGGAGCGGGTGGTGGCTACACCTTC. Its translation is CASSGGAGGGYTF. Filled out from reference TRBV7-9 and TRBJ1-2, the complete variable domain reads DTGVSQNPRHKITKRGQNVTFRCDPISEHNRLYWYRQTLGQGPEFLTYFQNEAQLEKSRLLSDRFSAERPKGSFSTLEIQRTEQGDSAMYLCASSGGAGGGYTFGSGTRLTVV.

The chain combines TRBV19 with TRBJ2-7; D gene uncertain. Germline-derived CDR1 and CDR2 are LNHDA and SQIVND (reference sequence). The CDR3 is 15 amino acids. Trimming cost V 6 bases and J 3 bases, with 18 bases left between them. CDR3 in amino acids: CASRASLGRFYEQYF. In nucleotides, the CDR3 is TGTGCCAGTAGGGCGTCCTTGGGTCGCTTCTACGAGCAGTACTTC. Using reference TRBV19 and TRBJ2-7 for the parts outside the CDR3, the full variable domain is DGGITQSPKYLFRKEGQNVTLSCEQNLNHDAMYWYRQDPGQGLRLIYYSQIVNDFQKGDIAEGYSVSREKKESFPLTVTSAQKNPTAFYLCASRASLGRFYEQYFGPGTRLTVT.

The CDR3 DNA is TGCGCCAGCAGTTTAACACCAGGGGCGGAAAGTTTACCCCTCCACTTT. Translation gives CASSLTPGAESLPLHF. The gene calls are TRBV5-1 and TRBJ1-6, with D possibly being TRBD1 (6 bases). Germline V lookup: CDR1 SGHRS, CDR2 YFSETQ. The CDR3 runs to 16 residues. Trimming pared 5 bases from V and 12 bases from J, leaving 24 bases between.

The chain joins TRBV19 to TRBJ2-7; D may match TRBD1 or TRBD2 (5 bases each). V lost 1 base and J lost 0, with 19 bases in between. The CDR3 runs 18 residues. The germline V gene encodes CDR1 LNHDA and CDR2 SQIVND (reference sequence). For the CDR3, the DNA is TGTGCCAGTAGTATAGGCCCTCGATACGGGGCGAGCTCCTACGAGCAGTACTTC. It yields the protein CASSIGPRYGASSYEQYF. Full variable domain (missing parts from reference TRBV19 and TRBJ2-7): DGGITQSPKYLFRKEGQNVTLSCEQNLNHDAMYWYRQDPGQGLRLIYYSQIVNDFQKGDIAEGYSVSREKKESFPLTVTSAQKNPTAFYLCASSIGPRYGASSYEQYFGPGTRLTVT.

The chain couples TRBV6-5 to TRBJ1-5; 8 bases are a match to TRBD1. The CDR3 loop spans 14 amino acids. Germline CDR1 is MNHEY and CDR2 is SVGAGI. V shed 6 bases, J shed 5 bases, and the junction held 6 bases outside the gene matches. The CDR3 DNA reads as TGTGCCAGCAGGAAGACAGGGGAGTATCAGCCCCAGCATTTT. Amino acid sequence: CASRKTGEYQPQHF.

The chain is built from TRBV5-1 and TRBJ2-5; maybe TRBD2 (6 bases). Per germline, CDR1 SGHRS and CDR2 YFSETQ. V lost 0 bases and J 5 bases, leaving 14 bases between the germline ends. This CDR3 is 15 amino acids long. CDR3 sequence reads: CASSLGAGPGETQYF. The DNA of the CDR3 is TGCGCCAGCAGCTTGGGTGCGGGGCCCGGGGAGACCCAGTACTTC.

J is TRBJ2-4 and V is TRBV19, with unresolved D. Germline V gene data show CDR1 as LNHDA and CDR2 as SQIVND (reference sequence). V dropped 3 bases and J dropped 6 bases, with 12 bases sitting between them. The CDR3 contains 14 residues. In DNA, the CDR3 is TGTGCCAGTAGTATCCGTGCGGAGTCAAACATTCAGTACTTC. This translates into CASSIRAESNIQYF.

With respect to this clone: Other DNA sequences in this specimen translate into the identical CDR3. The gene calls are TRBV20-1 and TRBJ1-2; 7 bases align to TRBD1. The CDR3 covers 10 residues. Germline V CDR1 and CDR2: DFQATT, SNEGSKA (reference sequence). Trimming removed 3 bases from V and 10 bases from J; junction bases left unmatched: 2. CDR3 region: CSASRGDYTF. The CDR3 region has the DNA TGCAGTGCTAGCAGGGGGGACTACACCTTC.

The chain is built from TRBV5-8 and TRBJ2-4; 9 bases fit TRBD2. Germline V gene sequence: CDR1 SGHTS, CDR2 YDEGEE. CDR3 length: 13 residues. V trimming: 2 bases; J trimming: 11 bases; junction bases outside the gene matches: 5. The CDR3 DNA is TGTGCCAGCAGCTTAGCGGGGGGACGGGTTCAGTACTTC. This gives the protein CASSLAGGRVQYF.